The 29 T cell receptor beta chains presented below share a single source sample, sequenced in a study of shared clonotypes between healthy human individuals. TCRdb keeps only in-frame clones here, not all; method: immunoSEQ multiplex PCR. The sample has more than 2,000,000 clones, around 90% seen once. Sequencing input: naive CD4+ T cells sorted from blood. Subset meaning: CD45RA+ positively selected. The receptors shown here come from a man between 18 and 29 years old in good health.

Only one count was recorded for this clone. This sequence joins TRBV2 and TRBJ2-6, with D possibly TRBD1 on 6 matching bases. The CDR3 extends over 16 amino acids. The V gene's germline CDR1 is SNHLY and CDR2 FYNNEI. The germline V and J ends were trimmed by 8 bases and 2 bases, with 16 bases remaining between them. The chain's CDR3 is CASQPGHFTGANVLTF. The CDR3 DNA reads TGTGCCAGCCAACCGGGACATTTTACTGGGGCCAACGTCCTGACTTTC.

This clone appeared a single time. The rearrangement uses TRBV25-1 and TRBJ2-1; D gene ambiguous. Trimming removed 3 bases at V and 7 bases at J, with 10 bases between. Per the germline V gene, CDR1 is MGHDK and CDR2 is SYGVNS. The length of the CDR3 is 13 residues. Written as DNA, the CDR3 is TGTGCCAGCAGTGAGCCTAGGCGTAATGAGCAGTTCTTC. Protein sequence: CASSEPRRNEQFF.

Note on this clone: This sample also contains other DNA sequences that code for the same CDR3. The V gene is TRBV6-5, the J gene TRBJ2-1; a possible D gene is TRBD2 (6 bases). CDR3 length equals 11 residues. Germline V gene sequence: CDR1 MNHEY, CDR2 SVGAGI. Trimming removed 8 bases at V and 5 bases at J, with 7 bases between. Written as DNA, the CDR3 is TGTGCCAGCGGGGGGAACAATGAGCAGTTCTTC. Amino acid sequence: CASGGNNEQFF.

This chain uses TRBV4-1 with TRBJ2-7; D call uncertain. Germline V gene sequence: CDR1 MGHRA, CDR2 YSYEKL. Trimming took off 0 bases at V and 3 bases at J, with 9 bases between the two ends. CDR3 length: 14 residues. The CDR3 bases are TGCGCCAGCAGCCAAGATCCTAGTGGCTACGAGCAGTACTTC. Protein product: CASSQDPSGYEQYF.

The chain has TRBV30 and TRBJ2-2; D is perhaps TRBD1 (5 bases). Trimming took off 4 bases at V and 9 bases at J, with 18 bases between the two ends. Germline V gene data show CDR1 as GTSNPN and CDR2 as SVGIG (reference sequence). The CDR3 spans 14 residues. The CDR3 nucleotides read TGTGCCTGGACCCGCCCTAGTAGGGGCCGGGAGCTGTTTTTT. As protein: CAWTRPSRGRELFF.

The gene calls are TRBV28 and TRBJ1-1, with 8 bases that match TRBD1. The CDR3 length is 15 residues. Germline V lookup: CDR1 MDHEN, CDR2 SYDVKM. J gave up 6 bases and V 7 bases, and 13 bases lay outside the gene matches. In DNA form, the CDR3 reads TGTGCCAGCACCCAACTGGACAGGGAAGGATCTGAAGCTTTCTTT. Protein: CASTQLDREGSEAFF.

The genes are TRBV28 and TRBJ2-1, with a tentative D call TRBD1 (6 bases). Trimming left V 4 bases short and J 3 bases short, with 13 bases between. The germline V gene encodes CDR1 MDHEN and CDR2 SYDVKM. CDR3 length: 15 residues. The CDR3 DNA follows: TGTGCCAGCAGTTCAACCGGGACAAACTACAATGAGCAGTTCTTC. Protein product: CASSSTGTNYNEQFF.

The chain uses TRBV28 and TRBJ2-3, with 7 bases that match TRBD1. Unmatched junction bases numbered 17, after V lost 5 bases and J lost 3 bases. The CDR3 is 18 residues long. CDR1 MDHEN and CDR2 SYDVKM come from the germline V gene. The CDR3 is CASSPPVRQGYQTDTQYF. For the CDR3, the DNA is TGTGCCAGCAGTCCGCCCGTTCGACAGGGTTATCAAACAGATACGCAGTATTTT.

For this clone: Within the sample, other DNA sequences also encode this same CDR3. V and J are TRBV10-3 and TRBJ1-5; D is unclear. The CDR3 is made up of 12 amino acids. Germline V gene sequence: CDR1 ENHRY, CDR2 SYGVKD. V lost 2 bases to trimming and J lost 3 bases, with 2 bases between them. CDR3: CAISEVNQPQHF. The CDR3 bases are TGTGCCATCAGTGAGGTCAATCAGCCCCAGCATTTT.

The rearrangement links TRBV28 to TRBJ2-1; 7 nucleotides align to TRBD1. Germline CDR1 reads MDHEN; CDR2 reads SYDVKM. V trimming: 5 bases; J trimming: 2 bases; junction bases outside the gene matches: 6. The CDR3 sequence is 15 residues long. The chain's CDR3 is CASSPWTGAYNEQFF. DNA of the CDR3: TGTGCCAGCAGTCCGTGGACAGGAGCCTACAATGAGCAGTTCTTC.

J is TRBJ2-2 and V is TRBV6-5; 7 bases agree with TRBD1. V lost 2 bases and J lost 5; bases outside the gene matches: 2. CDR3 length: 14 residues. Germline CDR1 and CDR2: MNHEY and SVGAGI. CDR3 sequence (DNA): TGTGCCAGCAGTTACCACAGGGGAACCGGGGAGCTGTTTTTT. Translated: CASSYHRGTGELFF.

CDR3 sequence (DNA): TGCGCCAGCAGCCAAGAATCCACCAGGGGGATCGAGCAGTACTTC. This gives the protein CASSQESTRGIEQYF. The rearrangement uses TRBV4-1 and TRBJ2-7; 7 bases line up with TRBD1. The V and J ends lost 0 bases and 6 bases, in that order; junction bases with no gene match: 8. Germline V lookup: CDR1 MGHRA, CDR2 YSYEKL. The CDR3 loop spans 15 amino acids.

This clone was counted once. The J gene is TRBJ2-1, the V gene TRBV27, with 12 bases that match TRBD1. The V gene's germline CDR1 is MNHEY and CDR2 SMNVEV (reference sequence). V trimming: 3 bases; J trimming: 10 bases; junction bases outside the gene matches: 7. This CDR3 comprises 15 residues. In DNA form, the CDR3 reads TGTGCCAGCAGTTTCCCGGGACAGGGGGCATACGAGCAGTTCTTC. The encoded protein is CASSFPGQGAYEQFF.

This chain joins TRBV6-5 and TRBJ1-6; D call uncertain. The V gene lost 7 bases and the J gene lost 4 bases, with 11 bases spanning the gap. The CDR3 loop spans 14 amino acids. The germline V gene has CDR1 MNHEY and CDR2 SVGAGI. The CDR3 is CASTNGLYNSPLHF. DNA for the CDR3: TGTGCCAGCACTAACGGCCTATATAATTCACCCCTCCACTTT.

This clone was recorded once. The chain combines TRBV6-6 with TRBJ1-4, with a tentative D call TRBD1 (5 bases). Germline lookup yields CDR1 MNHNY and CDR2 SVGAGI (reference sequence). V was clipped by 2 bases and J by 5 bases, with 12 bases between them. CDR3 size: 15 residues. The CDR3 is CASSYGKQANEKLFF. CDR3 sequence (DNA): TGTGCCAGCAGTTACGGTAAACAGGCAAATGAAAAACTGTTTTTT.

V gene TRBV4-3 combines with J gene TRBJ2-7; TRBD2 might be the D (5 bases). This CDR3 is 13 amino acids long. Looked up from germline, CDR1 is LGHNA and CDR2 is YSLEER. Between the trimmed V and J ends, which lost 1 base and 6 bases, there was a span of 10 bases. The CDR3 loop reads CASSQGAGIEQYF. In nucleotides, the CDR3 is TGCGCCAGCAGCCAAGGCGCGGGCATCGAGCAGTACTTC.

The gene calls are TRBV10-3 and TRBJ2-3; 8 bases match TRBD1. The CDR3 consists of 15 residues. V was pared by 6 bases and J by 4 bases, with 9 bases of the junction left unmatched. Looked up from germline, CDR1 is ENHRY and CDR2 is SYGVKD. CDR3 sequence: CAISEGQGLPDTQYF. The CDR3, as DNA: TGTGCCATCAGCGAAGGACAGGGACTTCCAGATACGCAGTATTTT.

Notes on this clone: The identical CDR3 is also encoded by other nucleotide sequences in the sample. The rearrangement joins TRBV5-1 to TRBJ2-7, with D perhaps TRBD1 (6 bases). V lost 0 bases to trimming and J lost 3 bases, with 7 bases between them. The CDR3 is 13 amino acids. CDR1 and CDR2 (germline): SGHRS, YFSETQ. CDR3 coding DNA: TGCGCCAGCAGCTTGGCCAGGGGCTACGAGCAGTACTTC. It yields the protein CASSLARGYEQYF.

This chain joins TRBV18 and TRBJ2-2; D is possibly TRBD1 (10 bases). The length of the CDR3 is 19 residues. Germline loops: CDR1 KGHSH, CDR2 LQKENI. V gave up 3 bases and J gave up 5 bases, with 25 bases separating them. The chain's CDR3 is CASSPRRDRGLAGTGELFF. The CDR3 DNA is TGTGCCAGCTCACCTCGCCGGGACAGGGGACTAGCAGGGACCGGGGAGCTGTTTTTT.

The chain recombines TRBV12-5 with TRBJ1-2, with D perhaps matching TRBD1 (6 bases). Germline V gene lookup returns CDR1 LGHNT and CDR2 FRNRAP. V lost 3 bases and J lost 2, with 10 bases in between. There are 14 residues in the CDR3. In DNA form, the CDR3 reads TGTGCTAGTGGTTTATCGGACAGAAACTATGGCTACACCTTC. Translation: CASGLSDRNYGYTF.

V and J are TRBV30 and TRBJ1-2; possibly TRBD1 for D (5 bases). V lost 3 bases to trimming and J lost 3 bases, with 14 bases between them. The CDR3 runs 14 residues. Germline loops: CDR1 GTSNPN, CDR2 SVGIG (reference sequence). In DNA form, the CDR3 reads TGTGCCTGGAGAGTACTGGCGGGGGACTATGGCTACACCTTC. It translates to CAWRVLAGDYGYTF.

V usage is TRBV30 and J usage is TRBJ2-4; D is possibly TRBD1 (5 bases). Germline V gene sequence: CDR1 GTSNPN, CDR2 SVGIG (reference sequence). The CDR3 sequence is 13 residues long. Trimming removed 2 bases at V and 5 bases at J, with 10 bases between. The CDR3 DNA reads as TGTGCCTGGAGTTCAGGGTTTGAAAACATTCAGTACTTC. The encoded protein is CAWSSGFENIQYF.

The chain uses TRBV7-9 and TRBJ1-5; the D is unclear. V lost 5 bases, J lost 5 bases, and 10 bases lay in between. This CDR3 comprises 13 residues. Germline V lookup: CDR1 SEHNR, CDR2 FQNEAQ (reference sequence). The CDR3 DNA reads TGTGCCAGCAGCCGATCCGGGGATCAGCCCCAGCATTTT. Protein: CASSRSGDQPQHF.

V gene TRBV7-9 combines with J gene TRBJ1-5, with D possibly being TRBD1 (5 bases). Trimming cost V 4 bases and J 5 bases, with 9 bases left between them. Germline V gene lookup returns CDR1 SEHNR and CDR2 FQNEAQ (reference sequence). The CDR3 is 13 residues long. CDR3 region: CASSYMGHQPQHF. CDR3 DNA: TGTGCCAGCAGCTACATGGGGCATCAGCCCCAGCATTTT. Variable domain in full (rest from reference TRBV7-9 and TRBJ1-5): DTGVSQNPRHKITKRGQNVTFRCDPISEHNRLYWYRQTLGQGPEFLTYFQNEAQLEKSRLLSDRFSAERPKGSFSTLEIQRTEQGDSAMYLCASSYMGHQPQHFGDGTRLSIL.

The rearrangement links TRBV7-2 to TRBJ2-7; D possibly uses TRBD1 or TRBD2 (5 bases each). The V end lost 5 bases, the J end lost 4 bases, and 18 bases lay between the germline ends. The CDR3 runs to 15 residues. Germline V lookup: CDR1 SGHTA, CDR2 FQGNSA. Here the CDR3 DNA reads TGTGCCAGCAGCCCGGGGCGGATTAGGAATTACGAGCAGTACTTC. Encoded protein: CASSPGRIRNYEQYF.

Details on this clone: Other DNA sequences in this specimen translate into the identical CDR3. The rearrangement links TRBV5-1 to TRBJ2-7; 13 bases align to TRBD2. V shed 3 bases, J shed 7 bases, and the junction held 1 base outside the gene matches. CDR1 SGHRS and CDR2 YFSETQ come from the germline V gene. The CDR3 extends over 13 amino acids. The DNA for the CDR3 is TGCGCCAGCAGCTCGGGACTAGCGGGGGAGCAGTACTTC. It translates to CASSSGLAGEQYF.

The V and J genes are TRBV5-1 and TRBJ2-7, with D uncertain. The CDR3 is made up of 13 amino acids. Germline V CDR1 and CDR2: SGHRS, YFSETQ. Trimming took 1 base from V and 2 from J, leaving 7 bases between them. This chain's CDR3 is CASSLRPTYEQYF. The CDR3 region has the DNA TGCGCCAGCAGCTTGAGGCCGACCTACGAGCAGTACTTC.

The genes are TRBV28 and TRBJ1-2; possibly TRBD1 for D (6 bases). The germline V gene encodes CDR1 MDHEN and CDR2 SYDVKM. The CDR3 sequence is 14 residues long. V gave up 6 bases and J gave up 5 bases, with 16 bases separating them. The CDR3 loop reads CASSFGQQDYGYTF. For the CDR3, the DNA is TGTGCCAGCAGCTTCGGACAGCAAGATTATGGCTACACCTTC.

The chain links TRBV5-4 to TRBJ2-5; 9 bases are shared with TRBD2. V dropped 0 bases and J dropped 2; count of bases not matched to a gene: 5. The germline gives CDR1 SGHNT, CDR2 YYREEE (reference sequence). This CDR3 region has 16 residues. The CDR3 DNA is TGTGCCAGCAGCTTGGGTCCAGCGGGGGGACAAGAGACCCAGTACTTC. It specifies CASSLGPAGGQETQYF.